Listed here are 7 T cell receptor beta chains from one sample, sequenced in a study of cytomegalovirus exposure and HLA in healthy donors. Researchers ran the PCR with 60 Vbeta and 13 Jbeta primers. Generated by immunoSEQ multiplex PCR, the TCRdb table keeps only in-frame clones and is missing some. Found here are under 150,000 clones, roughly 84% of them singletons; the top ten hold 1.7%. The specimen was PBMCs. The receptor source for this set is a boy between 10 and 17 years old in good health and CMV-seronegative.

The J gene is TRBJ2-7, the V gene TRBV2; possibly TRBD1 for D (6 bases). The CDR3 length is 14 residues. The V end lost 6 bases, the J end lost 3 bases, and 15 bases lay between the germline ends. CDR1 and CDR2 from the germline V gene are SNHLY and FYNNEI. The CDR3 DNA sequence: TGTGCCAGCAGCTCGAACAGGGAGATCTACGAGCAGTACTTC. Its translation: CASSSNREIYEQYF.

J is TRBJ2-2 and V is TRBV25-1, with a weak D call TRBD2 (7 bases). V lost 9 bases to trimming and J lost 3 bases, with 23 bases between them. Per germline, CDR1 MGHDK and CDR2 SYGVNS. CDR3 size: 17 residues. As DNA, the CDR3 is TGTGCCAGGCCGCGGGGGCCCGAAGGGGTCTACACCGGGGAGCTGTTTTTT. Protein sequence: CARPRGPEGVYTGELFF.

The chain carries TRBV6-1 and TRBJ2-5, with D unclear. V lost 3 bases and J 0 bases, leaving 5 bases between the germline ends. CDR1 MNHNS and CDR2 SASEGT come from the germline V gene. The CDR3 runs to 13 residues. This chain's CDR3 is CASSDEYQETQYF. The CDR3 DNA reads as TGTGCCAGCAGTGACGAGTACCAAGAGACCCAGTACTTC.

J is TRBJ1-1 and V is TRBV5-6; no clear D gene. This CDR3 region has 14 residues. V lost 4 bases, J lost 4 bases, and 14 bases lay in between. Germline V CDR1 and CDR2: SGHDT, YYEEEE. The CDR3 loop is CASSTGAGTTEAFF. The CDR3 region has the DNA TGTGCCAGCAGCACGGGTGCGGGCACCACTGAAGCTTTCTTT.

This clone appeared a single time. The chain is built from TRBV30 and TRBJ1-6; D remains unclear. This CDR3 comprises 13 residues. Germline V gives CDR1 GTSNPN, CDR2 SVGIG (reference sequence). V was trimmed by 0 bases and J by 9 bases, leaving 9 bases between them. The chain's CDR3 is CAWSVARGSPLHF. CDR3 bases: TGTGCCTGGAGTGTGGCCCGGGGTTCACCCCTCCACTTT.

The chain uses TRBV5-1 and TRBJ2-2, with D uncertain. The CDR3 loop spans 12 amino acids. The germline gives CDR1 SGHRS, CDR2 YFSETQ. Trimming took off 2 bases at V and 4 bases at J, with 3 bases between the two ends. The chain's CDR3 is CASSFGTGELFF. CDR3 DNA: TGCGCCAGCAGCTTCGGCACCGGGGAGCTGTTTTTT.

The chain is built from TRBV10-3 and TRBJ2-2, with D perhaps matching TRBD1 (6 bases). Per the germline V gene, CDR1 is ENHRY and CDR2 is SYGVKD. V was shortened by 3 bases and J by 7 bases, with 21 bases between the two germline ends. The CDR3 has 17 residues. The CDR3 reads CAISDSRGPLESGELFF. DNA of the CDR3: TGTGCCATCAGTGACTCCAGGGGCCCCCTGGAAAGCGGGGAGCTGTTTTTT.